This T cell receptor beta chain was identified in a study of T cell repertoires in cytomegalovirus infection. Turning to the study itself: HLA-C-restricted CMV epitopes, recently identified, and well-studied HLA-B-restricted ones were used by the study. Matching HLA type and CMV infection were both indicated by public TCR beta signatures.

There are a few counts of this clonotype. Its antigen is unidentified. TCRdb called the reads again in MiXCR, with one record for every CDR3 protein. The sample has about 500,000 distinct CDR3 sequences; 25% to 35% are singletons. The CDR3 extends over 14 amino acids. After removal of 6 bases from V and 4 bases from J, the junction contained 6 bases not matched to a gene. In germline, CDR1 is MNHEY, CDR2 SVGEGT. Broader study findings: Of the TCR beta families, the public ones yielded a cumulative frequency that identified carriers of CMV plus the relevant HLA. Clonotype analysis showed dominance of the ex vivo response by HLA-C-restricted CMV-specific TCR beta clonotypes.

This TCR was recovered from a human donor in good health (CMV status not recorded). Some clones in this sample may be carry-over from other donors' samples. The V and J genes are TRBV6-2 or TRBV6-3 and TRBJ2-4; 7 positions match TRBD1. Sample: cultured PBMCs, taken from culture after CMV antigen stimulation. The CDR3 loop is CASRSTGAKNIQYF. DNA for the CDR3: TGTGCCAGCAGGAGCACAGGGGCGAAAAACATTCAGTACTTC.